What follows is one TCR beta chain and its context. The data were obtained in a study of long-term antiretroviral therapy in people with HIV. Background on the study: The 2015 immediate-ART recommendation came about a decade after the earliest samples.

CDR3 length: 13 residues. V was cut by 7 bases and J by 3 bases, with 12 bases left in between. Germline V gives CDR1 SGHTA, CDR2 FQGNSA. Run at survey level, the immunoSEQ assay was version v3.0. The study targeted 40,000-50,000 T-cell genomes per sample in sequencing. Measured with immunoSEQ multiplex PCR; TCRdb has only the in-frame clones, and not every one. The repertoire holds tens of thousands of clones, with about four fifths as singletons. Sequenced here: unsorted PBMCs, sampled 3 years after starting antiretroviral therapy. The rearrangement joins TRBV7-2 to TRBJ1-2; D remains unclear. The sequence derives from a man in his fifties with HIV. CDR3 sequence (DNA): TGTGCCAGCACCCAGGACTCTTACTATGGCTACACCTTC. Its translation: CASTQDSYYGYTF.